This TCR beta chain is from a study of shared clonotypes between healthy human individuals. This clone occurred once. Only in-frame clones appear in the TCRdb table, and some are missing; sequencing was by immunoSEQ multiplex PCR. Counted here are under 650,000 clones, less than 96% occurring once; the ten biggest clones make up under 0.06%. V was shortened by 0 bases and J by 7 bases, with 8 bases between the two germline ends. Germline assignment: CDR1 SGHDT and CDR2 YYEEEE. The CDR3 runs 13 residues. V usage is TRBV5-6 and J usage is TRBJ1-5; a possible D gene is TRBD1 (6 bases). The TCR comes from a woman younger than 45 in good health. Sequencing was done on a sample of naive CD4+ T cells sorted from blood. The subset was: CD45RA+ positively selected. CDR3 sequence: CASSLGGGQPQHF. The CDR3, as DNA: TGTGCCAGCAGCTTGGGAGGGGGGCAGCCCCAGCATTTT.